The clone carrying this T cell receptor beta chain was detected ten times or more. Its antigen is still unknown. Since all of the isolated RNA was reverse transcribed, expressed TCRB transcripts were what got sequenced. Naive, central memory and regulatory T cell samples came to a mean of roughly 4 million reads. Libraries were prepared by immunoSEQ multiplex PCR; TCRdb keeps only in-frame clonotypes and omits some of them. The table lists a few hundred thousand clones, around 16% of them singletons. V lost 6 bases and J lost 6, with 8 bases in between. CDR1 and CDR2 from the germline V gene are SQVTM and ANQGSEA. CDR3 length: 11 residues. These data originate in a study of beta chain features in type 1 diabetes. Study-level results: Fewer junction insertions and more nucleotide deletions appeared in type 1 diabetes patients. Patients with Type 1 diabetes showed moderately but significantly shorter TCRB CDR3s in all four CD4+ subsets. cDNA-based sequencing might over-represent cells highly expressing TCR.

V and J are TRBV29-1 and TRBJ2-2, with D unclear. Sequencing was carried out using naive CD4+ T cells from blood. The source of this sequence is a man aged 18-30 years with type 1 diabetes. The CDR3 protein is CSVYSPGELFF. DNA of the CDR3: TGCAGCGTCTATAGTCCCGGGGAGCTGTTTTTT.